The 5 T cell receptor beta chains below were found in one sample sequenced in a study of shared T cell receptors in the human thymus. Measured with immunoSEQ multiplex PCR; TCRdb has only the in-frame clones, and not every one. Among 700,000 or so clones listed, roughly 88% were seen once. The same data also contributed to another study, on human thymus T cells.

The specimen was thymocytes. These receptor sequences come from a girl less than two years old with a congenital heart defect.

The chain is built from TRBV18 and TRBJ2-2; D may be TRBD1 (5 bases). The CDR3 has 12 residues. Trimming left V 5 bases short and J 5 bases short, with 6 bases between. Per the germline V gene, CDR1 is KGHSH and CDR2 is LQKENI. In DNA form, the CDR3 reads TGTGCCAGCTCATCAGGGACCGGGGAGCTGTTTTTT. Amino acid sequence: CASSSGTGELFF.

The rearrangement uses TRBV6-5 and TRBJ2-7; 13 bases are a match to TRBD2. The V segment lost 2 bases and the J segment 6 bases; nucleotides outside the gene matches: 4. The CDR3 runs 15 residues. Germline CDR1 MNHEY, CDR2 SVGAGI. CDR3 bases: TGTGCCAGCAGTTACACTAGCGGGGGGGCTTTCGAGCAGTACTTC. The encoded protein is CASSYTSGGAFEQYF.

The V call is TRBV2, the J call TRBJ2-3; 11 positions match TRBD2. This CDR3 has 17 residues. Germline CDR1 reads SNHLY; CDR2 reads FYNNEI. J was trimmed by 4 bases and V by 6 bases; bases with no gene match: 12. The CDR3 coding sequence is TGTGCCAGCAGGAGTACCGAAACTAGCGGGGGTGCAGATACGCAGTATTTT. Translating gives CASRSTETSGGADTQYF.

This clone has just one count. The V call is TRBV11-2, the J call TRBJ1-2, with 7 bases identical to TRBD1. V trimming: 1 base; J trimming: 7 bases; junction bases outside the gene matches: 9. The germline V gene encodes CDR1 SGHAT and CDR2 FQNNGV. CDR3 length: 15 amino acids. DNA of the CDR3: TGTGCCAGCAGCTTAGTTCACAGGGGTGAGGGTGGCTACACCTTC. Residues: CASSLVHRGEGGYTF.

This chain links TRBV25-1 with TRBJ2-7; D is unclear. Trimming pared 1 base from V and 2 bases from J, leaving 9 bases between. CDR1 and CDR2 from the germline V gene are MGHDK and SYGVNS. This CDR3 has 14 residues. The CDR3 DNA sequence: TGTGCCAGCAGTGAATCCCAGGCCCCCTACGAGCAGTACTTC. Translating gives CASSESQAPYEQYF.